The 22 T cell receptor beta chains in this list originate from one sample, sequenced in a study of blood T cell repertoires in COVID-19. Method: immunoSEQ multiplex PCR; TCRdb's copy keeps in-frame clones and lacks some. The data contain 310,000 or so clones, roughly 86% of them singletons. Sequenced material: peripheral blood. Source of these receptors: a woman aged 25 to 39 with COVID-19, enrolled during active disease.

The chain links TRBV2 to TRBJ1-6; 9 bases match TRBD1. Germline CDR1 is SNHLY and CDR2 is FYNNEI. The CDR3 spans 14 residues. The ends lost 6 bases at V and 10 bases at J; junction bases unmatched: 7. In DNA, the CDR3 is TGTGCCAGCAGCGGGACAGGGCTTAACTCACCCCTCCACTTT. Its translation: CASSGTGLNSPLHF. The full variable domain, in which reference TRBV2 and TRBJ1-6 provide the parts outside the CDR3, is EPEVTQTPSHQVTQMGQEVILRCVPISNHLYFYWYRQILGQKVEFLVSFYNNEISEKSEIFDDQFSVERPDGSNFTLKIRSTKLEDSAMYFCASSGTGLNSPLHFGNGTRLTVT.

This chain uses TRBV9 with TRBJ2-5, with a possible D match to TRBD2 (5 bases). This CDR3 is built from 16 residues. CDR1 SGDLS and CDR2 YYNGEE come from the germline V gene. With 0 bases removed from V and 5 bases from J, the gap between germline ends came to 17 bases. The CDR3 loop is CASSVGGIPQWETQYF. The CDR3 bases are TGTGCCAGCAGCGTAGGAGGGATACCACAGTGGGAGACCCAGTACTTC.

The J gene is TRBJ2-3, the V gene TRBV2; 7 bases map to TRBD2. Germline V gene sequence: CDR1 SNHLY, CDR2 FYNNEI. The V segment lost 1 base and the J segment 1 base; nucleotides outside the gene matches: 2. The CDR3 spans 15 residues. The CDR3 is CASSEGGGGTDTQYF. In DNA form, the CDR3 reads TGTGCCAGCAGTGAAGGGGGGGGTGGCACAGATACGCAGTATTTT.

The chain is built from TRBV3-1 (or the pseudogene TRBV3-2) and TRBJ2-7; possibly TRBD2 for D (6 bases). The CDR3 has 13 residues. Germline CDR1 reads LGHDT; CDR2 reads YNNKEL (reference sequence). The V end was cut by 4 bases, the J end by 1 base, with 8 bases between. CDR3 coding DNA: TGTGCCAGCAGCCGGGGACTTTCCTACGAGCAGTACTTC. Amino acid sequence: CASSRGLSYEQYF.

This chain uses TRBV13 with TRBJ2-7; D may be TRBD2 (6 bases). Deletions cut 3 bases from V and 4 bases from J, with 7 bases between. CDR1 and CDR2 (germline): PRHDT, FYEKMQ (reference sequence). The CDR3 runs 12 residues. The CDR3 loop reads CASSLAGYEQYF. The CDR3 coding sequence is TGTGCCAGCAGCTTGGCGGGGTACGAGCAGTACTTC.

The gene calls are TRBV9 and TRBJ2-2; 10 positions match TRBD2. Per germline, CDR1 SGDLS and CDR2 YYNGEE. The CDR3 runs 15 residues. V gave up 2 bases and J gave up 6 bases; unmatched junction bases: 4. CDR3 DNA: TGTGCCAGCAGCGTTTCTAGCGGGAGTTCCGGGGAGCTGTTTTTT. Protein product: CASSVSSGSSGELFF.

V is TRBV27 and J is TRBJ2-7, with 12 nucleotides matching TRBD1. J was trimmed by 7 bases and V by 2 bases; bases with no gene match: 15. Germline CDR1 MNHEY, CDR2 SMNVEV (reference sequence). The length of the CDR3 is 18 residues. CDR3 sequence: CASSLRDRGRGSSWEQYF. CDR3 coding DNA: TGTGCCAGCAGTTTAAGGGACAGGGGGCGGGGTAGCTCCTGGGAGCAGTACTTC.

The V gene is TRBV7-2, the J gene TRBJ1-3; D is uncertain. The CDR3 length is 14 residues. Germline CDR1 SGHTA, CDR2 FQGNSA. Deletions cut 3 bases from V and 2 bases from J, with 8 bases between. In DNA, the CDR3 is TGTGCCAGCAGCTTTAGGACTCCTGGAAACACCATATATTTT. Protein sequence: CASSFRTPGNTIYF.

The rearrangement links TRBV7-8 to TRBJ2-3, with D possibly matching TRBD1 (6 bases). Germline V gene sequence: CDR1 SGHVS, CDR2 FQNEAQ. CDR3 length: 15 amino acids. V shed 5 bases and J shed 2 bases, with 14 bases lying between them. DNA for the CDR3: TGTGCCAGCAGCCTGGGGGCAGTGTCCACAGATACGCAGTATTTT. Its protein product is CASSLGAVSTDTQYF.

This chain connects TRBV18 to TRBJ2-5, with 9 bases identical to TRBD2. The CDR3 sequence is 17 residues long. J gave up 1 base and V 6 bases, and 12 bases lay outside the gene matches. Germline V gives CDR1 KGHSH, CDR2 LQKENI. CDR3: CASSKRVVAGAQETQYF. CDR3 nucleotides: TGTGCCAGCTCTAAACGGGTCGTAGCGGGAGCCCAAGAGACCCAGTACTTC.

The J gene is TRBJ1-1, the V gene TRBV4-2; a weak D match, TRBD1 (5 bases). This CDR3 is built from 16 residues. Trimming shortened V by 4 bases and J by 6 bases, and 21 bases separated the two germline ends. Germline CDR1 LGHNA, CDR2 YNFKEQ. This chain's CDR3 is CASSPPQGRALPEAFF. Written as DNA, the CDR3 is TGTGCCAGCAGCCCCCCGCAAGGCAGGGCTCTCCCTGAAGCTTTCTTT.

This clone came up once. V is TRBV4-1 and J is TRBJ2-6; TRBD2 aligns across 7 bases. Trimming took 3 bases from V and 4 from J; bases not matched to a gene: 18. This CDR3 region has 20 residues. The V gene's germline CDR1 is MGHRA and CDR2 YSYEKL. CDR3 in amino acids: CASSHRGDGGFLAGANVLTF. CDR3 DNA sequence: TGCGCCAGCAGCCACCGGGGGGACGGTGGTTTTTTAGCCGGGGCCAACGTCCTGACTTTC.

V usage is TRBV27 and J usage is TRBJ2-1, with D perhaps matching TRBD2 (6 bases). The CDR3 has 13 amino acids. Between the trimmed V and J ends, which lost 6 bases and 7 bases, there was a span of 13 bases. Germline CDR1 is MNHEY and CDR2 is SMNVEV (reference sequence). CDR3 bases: TGTGCCAGCAGGAGACTAGGGGAGAATGAGCAGTTCTTC. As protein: CASRRLGENEQFF.

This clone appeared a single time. The CDR3 spells CASTHGRVRNQPQHF. The CDR3 DNA sequence: TGTGCCAGCACCCATGGGAGGGTGCGCAATCAGCCCCAGCATTTT. The chain has TRBV28 and TRBJ1-5, with D unresolved. CDR1 is MDHEN and CDR2 is SYDVKM in the germline V gene. Trimming took off 7 bases at V and 2 bases at J, with 15 bases between the two ends. This CDR3 comprises 15 residues. Drawing the rest from reference TRBV28 and TRBJ1-5, the complete variable domain is DVKVTQSSRYLVKRTGEKVFLECVQDMDHENMFWYRQDPGLGLRLIYFSYDVKMKEKGDIPEGYSVSREKKERFSLILESASTNQTSMYLCASTHGRVRNQPQHFGDGTRLSIL.

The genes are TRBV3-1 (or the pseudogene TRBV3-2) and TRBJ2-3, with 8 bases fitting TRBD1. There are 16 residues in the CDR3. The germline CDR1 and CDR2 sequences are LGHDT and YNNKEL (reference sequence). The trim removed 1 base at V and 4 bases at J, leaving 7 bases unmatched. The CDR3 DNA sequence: TGTGCCAGCAGCCAAGGGGGCCAGGGGGCTGCAGATACGCAGTATTTT. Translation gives CASSQGGQGAADTQYF.

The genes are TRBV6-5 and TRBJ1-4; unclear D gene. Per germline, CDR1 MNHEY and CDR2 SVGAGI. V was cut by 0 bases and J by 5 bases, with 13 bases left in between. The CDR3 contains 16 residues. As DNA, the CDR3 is TGTGCCAGCAGTTACTCTGGGTTTGGAGGAAATGAAAAACTGTTTTTT. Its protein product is CASSYSGFGGNEKLFF.

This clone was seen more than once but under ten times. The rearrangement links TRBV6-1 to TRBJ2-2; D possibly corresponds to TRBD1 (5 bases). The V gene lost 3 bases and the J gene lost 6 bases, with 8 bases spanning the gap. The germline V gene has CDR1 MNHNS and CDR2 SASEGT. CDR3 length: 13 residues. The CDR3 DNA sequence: TGTGCCAGCAGTGACAGGGTAGCCGGGGAGCTGTTTTTT. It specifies CASSDRVAGELFF.

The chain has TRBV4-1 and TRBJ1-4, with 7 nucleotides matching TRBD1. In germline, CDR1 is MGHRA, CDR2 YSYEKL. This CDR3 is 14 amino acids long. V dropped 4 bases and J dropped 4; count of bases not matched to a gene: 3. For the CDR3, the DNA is TGCGCCAGCAGCCGTGGGACAGATAATGAAAAACTGTTTTTT. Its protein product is CASSRGTDNEKLFF.

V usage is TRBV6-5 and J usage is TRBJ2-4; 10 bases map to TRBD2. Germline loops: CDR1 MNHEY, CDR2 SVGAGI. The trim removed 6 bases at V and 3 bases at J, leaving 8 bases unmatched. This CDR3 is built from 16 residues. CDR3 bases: TGTGCCAGCAGCTACACTAGCGGGGAAGACAAAAACATTCAGTACTTC. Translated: CASSYTSGEDKNIQYF.

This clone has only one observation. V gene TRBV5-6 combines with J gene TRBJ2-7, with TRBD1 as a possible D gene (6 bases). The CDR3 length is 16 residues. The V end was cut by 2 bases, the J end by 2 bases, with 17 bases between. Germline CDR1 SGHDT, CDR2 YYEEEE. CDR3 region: CASSFRYRAPTYEQYF. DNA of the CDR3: TGTGCCAGCAGCTTTCGTTACAGGGCACCAACCTACGAGCAGTACTTC. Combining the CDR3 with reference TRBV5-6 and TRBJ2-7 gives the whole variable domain DAGVTQSPTHLIKTRGQQVTLRCSPKSGHDTVSWYQQALGQGPQFIFQYYEEEERQRGNFPDRFSGHQFPNYSSELNVNALLLGDSALYLCASSFRYRAPTYEQYFGPGTRLTVT.

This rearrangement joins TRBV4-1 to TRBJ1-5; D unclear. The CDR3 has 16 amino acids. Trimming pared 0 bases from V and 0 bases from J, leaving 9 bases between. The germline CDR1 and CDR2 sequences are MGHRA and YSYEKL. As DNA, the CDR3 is TGCGCCAGCAGCCAAGATGGGCAGAGTAGCAATCAGCCCCAGCATTTT. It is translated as CASSQDGQSSNQPQHF.

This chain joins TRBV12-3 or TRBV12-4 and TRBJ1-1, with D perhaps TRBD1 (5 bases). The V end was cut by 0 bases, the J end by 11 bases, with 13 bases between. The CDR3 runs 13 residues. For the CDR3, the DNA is TGTGCCAGCAGTTTAGCGCGGGGGAGTCGTGCTTTCTTT. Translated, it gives CASSLARGSRAFF.